Presented here are 11 T cell receptor beta chains from one specimen sequenced in a study of glioma-infiltrating T cells (dated by TCRdb to about 2016). For sequencing, an Illumina MiSeq was employed. TCR alpha and beta CDR3 regions were amplified with the iRepertoire nested amplicon-rescue multiplex PCR (arm-PCR) platform from RNA. The public sequencing data were trimmed at Q25 with fastp and processed into clonotypes with MiXCR by TCRdb, which kept only in-frame beta chains. Entries that share a CDR3 protein sequence are merged under the most common genes and DNA. For this sample there are roughly 120,000 distinct CDR3 sequences; roughly 20% appear just once. Roughly 15% of the sample belongs to the ten largest clones. The sequencing sample was made of glioma tissue, nonneoplastic brain tissue, or PBMCs (not recorded which). Receptors originate from a human donor with low-grade glioma or glioblastoma, undergoing nonglioma brain surgery, or in good health (not recorded which).

Note on this clonotype: One base away lies a much larger clone, so this may be a sequencing read error. The V gene is TRBV7-9, the J gene TRBJ1-2, with a weak D call TRBD1 (6 bases). Germline CDR1 SEHNR, CDR2 FQNEAQ (reference sequence). The CDR3 length is 14 residues. In DNA form, the CDR3 reads TGTGCCAGCGGCTTAGTTCCAGGGGAAGATGGCTACACCTTC. Its protein product is CASGLVPGEDGYTF.

The chain uses TRBV29-1 and TRBJ2-5; 11 nucleotides agree with TRBD2. The CDR3 is 13 residues long. V lost 6 bases, J lost 1 base, and 1 base stayed unmatched. Germline values: CDR1 SQVTM, CDR2 ANQGSEA. The CDR3 region is CSVGLAVQETQYF. CDR3 nucleotides: TGCAGCGTGGGACTAGCGGTCCAAGAGACCCAGTACTTC.

This clonotype was seen a few times. The chain employs TRBV18 and TRBJ2-7; D is possibly TRBD2 (5 bases). Trimming removed 8 bases from V and 5 bases from J, with 19 bases in between. In germline, CDR1 is KGHSH, CDR2 LQKENI. This CDR3 comprises 14 residues. The CDR3 loop is CASLPSRAGDEQYF. The DNA of the CDR3 is TGTGCCAGCCTCCCCAGTAGGGCCGGGGACGAGCAGTACTTC.

This clonotype was recorded at least ten times. J is TRBJ1-1 and V is TRBV3-1, with D hard to call. The V end was cut by 0 bases, the J end by 4 bases, with 9 bases between. Germline V gene sequence: CDR1 LGHDT, CDR2 YNNKEL (reference sequence). The CDR3 consists of 14 residues. CDR3 DNA sequence: TGTGCCAGCAGCCAAGACAGACGACTCACTGAAGCTTTCTTT. Translated, it gives CASSQDRRLTEAFF.

Ten or more counts support this clonotype. V usage is TRBV4-3 and J usage is TRBJ2-3; TRBD2 matches at 9 bases. V lost 0 bases and J lost 2; bases outside the gene matches: 6. The CDR3 contains 17 residues. Germline loops: CDR1 LGHNA, CDR2 YSLEER. CDR3 protein: CASSQDPLAGITDTQYF. The CDR3, as DNA: TGCGCCAGCAGCCAAGATCCCCTAGCGGGGATCACAGATACGCAGTATTTT.

This clonotype was recorded at least ten times. The chain couples TRBV15 to TRBJ1-4; D call uncertain. From germline, CDR1 is LNHNV and CDR2 YYDKDF (reference sequence). V lost 3 bases and J 6 bases, leaving 5 bases between the germline ends. This CDR3 region has 12 residues. The CDR3 loop reads CATSSNHEKLFF. CDR3 coding DNA: TGTGCCACCAGCAGTAACCATGAAAAACTGTTTTTT.

Many counts were recorded for this clonotype. This rearrangement joins TRBV28 to TRBJ1-2, with D tentatively TRBD1 (5 bases). The CDR3 extends over 14 amino acids. The V gene lost 3 bases and the J gene lost 2 bases, with 10 bases spanning the gap. The germline gives CDR1 MDHEN, CDR2 SYDVKM. The CDR3 region has the DNA TGTGCCAGCAGTTTTCGTCAGGGAAACTATGGCTACACCTTC. Translation gives CASSFRQGNYGYTF.

This clonotype appeared a few times. The rearrangement uses TRBV29-1 and TRBJ2-6; D gene ambiguous. Looked up from germline, CDR1 is SQVTM and CDR2 is ANQGSEA. The CDR3 extends over 15 amino acids. The V end was cut by 3 bases, the J end by 1 base, with 10 bases between. The CDR3 loop is CSVEVWGSGANVLTF. In DNA form, the CDR3 reads TGCAGCGTTGAGGTCTGGGGTTCTGGGGCCAACGTCCTGACTTTC.

V and J are TRBV19 and TRBJ2-5; D may correspond to TRBD1 or TRBD2 (5 bases each). V lost 3 bases and J 8 bases, leaving 19 bases between the germline ends. The CDR3 runs to 15 residues. CDR1 and CDR2 (germline): LNHDA, SQIVND (reference sequence). The CDR3 coding sequence is TGTGCCAGTAGTATCGGCCGGGGCAGTACGGTAACCCAGTACTTC. Translation gives CASSIGRGSTVTQYF. The entire variable domain, with the rest obtained from reference TRBV19 and TRBJ2-5, is as follows: DGGITQSPKYLFRKEGQNVTLSCEQNLNHDAMYWYRQDPGQGLRLIYYSQIVNDFQKGDIAEGYSVSREKKESFPLTVTSAQKNPTAFYLCASSIGRGSTVTQYFGPGTRLLVL.

As regards this clonotype: A single base separates this from a much larger clone, so it may be a read error. The V call is TRBV6-2 or TRBV6-3, the J call TRBJ2-3, with 7 positions matching TRBD1. Per germline, CDR1 MNHEY and CDR2 SVGEGT. This CDR3 has 14 residues. The junction had 12 bases not matched to a gene; V was cut back by 10 bases and J by 5 bases. CDR3 amino acids: CATMSGQAKDTQYF. CDR3 bases: TGTGCCACCATGAGCGGACAGGCCAAAGATACGCAGTATTTT.

The rearrangement uses TRBV27 and TRBJ1-1, with D unresolved. Germline V gene data show CDR1 as MNHEY and CDR2 as SMNVEV (reference sequence). The CDR3 runs to 14 residues. V shed 7 bases and J shed 0 bases, with 12 bases lying between them. Written as DNA, the CDR3 is TGTGCCAGCAAGAAAGAGGAACTGAACACTGAAGCTTTCTTT. Translated: CASKKEELNTEAFF.